Detailed here is one T cell receptor (beta chain). Its cognate antigen is unknown. This sample is part of a study of early stage breast cancer tumors. Method: immunoSEQ multiplex PCR; TCRdb's copy keeps in-frame clones and lacks some. The sample contains 5,500 to 7,000 clones, roughly four fifths of which appear only once. Sampling of the adjacent normal breast tissue occurred roughly 1.8-4.5 cm from the tumor. Study-wide points: Enriched TCRB sequences shared across patients were mostly commonly generated sequences.

V lost 4 bases to trimming and J lost 5 bases; unmatched junction nucleotides: 11. The length of the CDR3 is 16 residues. CDR1 and CDR2 (germline): LGHNA, YNFKEQ. The material sequenced was normal breast tissue next to the tumor. The chain links TRBV4-2 to TRBJ2-7; 10 bases are shared with TRBD1. The TCR was taken from a person in their 40s with breast cancer. In nucleotides, the CDR3 is TGTGCCAGCAGCCCTCACGACCGGGACAGGGGCGACGAGCAGTACTTC. This codes for CASSPHDRDRGDEQYF.